These T cell receptor beta chains were read from a single sample in a study of blood T cell repertoires in COVID-19. Here immunoSEQ multiplex PCR was the method, and the copy in TCRdb shows in-frame clones only, minus some. Among about 130,000 clones listed, around 83% were seen once. The sample taken for sequencing was peripheral blood. These receptor sequences come from a man in his 60s with acute or convalescent COVID-19. Both conserved end residues are part of each CDR3. D genes are given only for firm matches. Expanded clones are given a class, and other clones once, few, many or no size at all.

abundance,v_gene,d_gene,j_gene,CDR3nt,CDR3aa
.,TRBV3-1/TRBV3-2,.,TRBJ1-2,TGTGCCAGCAGCCAAGAGGGAGGGCCCGGGGGCTACACCTTC,CASSQEGGPGGYTF
once,TRBV10-3,TRBD1,TRBJ2-7,TGTGCCATCAGTGATCCGGGACAGGGGGTCTACGAGCAGTACTTC,CAISDPGQGVYEQYF
.,TRBV5-1,.,TRBJ1-4,TGCGCCAGCAGCTTCTTGCGGGCGGTTAATGAAAAACTGTTTTTT,CASSFLRAVNEKLFF
.,TRBV18,.,TRBJ1-5,TGTGCCAGCTCACCACGGACAGCCGGTAGCAATCAGCCCCAGCATTTT,CASSPRTAGSNQPQHF
.,TRBV5-5,.,TRBJ2-7,TGTGCCAGCAGCCCACTGGGCAGGGTAAGGTACGAGCAGTACTTC,CASSPLGRVRYEQYF
.,TRBV6-5,TRBD1,TRBJ1-2,TGTGCCAGCAGCCCCGCGACAGGGAGCCTTAGGGGCTACACCTTC,CASSPATGSLRGYTF
.,TRBV2,.,TRBJ2-5,TGTGCCAGCAGTGAGGAGAGGGAGACCCAGTACTTC,CASSEERETQYF
.,TRBV3-1/TRBV3-2,.,TRBJ1-1,TGTGCCAGCAGCCAAGCCGACTCTGAAGCTTTCTTT,CASSQADSEAFF
.,TRBV27,TRBD1,TRBJ1-1,TGTGCCAGCAGTTCCCAACCGGGACAGGGGGGGATATTGAACACTGAAGCTTTCTTT,CASSSQPGQGGILNTEAFF
.,TRBV19,TRBD2,TRBJ2-7,TGTGCCAGTAGTATAGCGGGGGGAACGGGCGAGCAGTACTTC,CASSIAGGTGEQYF
few,TRBV27,.,TRBJ1-1,TGTGCCAGCAGACGGACAGCGAACACTGAAGCTTTCTTT,CASRRTANTEAFF
.,TRBV19,TRBD1,TRBJ2-6,TGTGCCAGTAGTGGAGGGACAGGCTTCTCTGGGGCCAACGTCCTGACTTTC,CASSGGTGFSGANVLTF
.,TRBV2,.,TRBJ2-1,TGTGCCAGCTCAGTCTCGTTTCGAAATGAGCAGTTCTTC,CASSVSFRNEQFF
.,TRBV10-3,.,TRBJ2-3,TGTGCCATCGGGGACATAATAGATACGCAGTATTTT,CAIGDIIDTQYF
.,TRBV30,.,TRBJ1-1,TGTGCCTGGAGCCCGGGGAGCCGTCGTGAAGCTTTCTTT,CAWSPGSRREAFF
.,TRBV28,.,TRBJ2-4,TGTGCCAGCAGTTTCCTGGTCGGTCTTCAGTACTTC,CASSFLVGLQYF
.,TRBV11-2,TRBD1,TRBJ2-5,TGTGCCAGCAGCCCATACAGGGGTGGAGAGACCCAGTACTTC,CASSPYRGGETQYF
.,TRBV30,TRBD1,TRBJ1-2,TGTGCCTGGAGTGTCCGGGACAGGGCTGGGGGCTACACCTTC,CAWSVRDRAGGYTF
.,TRBV24-1,TRBD1,TRBJ2-3,TGTGCCACCGGGACAGGGAGCACAGATACGCAGTATTTT,CATGTGSTDTQYF
.,TRBV19,TRBD1,TRBJ1-5,TGTGCCAGTAGTCCTCGACAGGGGAGTCAGCCCCAGCATTTT,CASSPRQGSQPQHF
.,TRBV6-2/TRBV6-3,.,TRBJ2-3,TGTGCCAGCAGTTACGTCGGGGGAGGCACAGATACGCAGTATTTT,CASSYVGGGTDTQYF
.,TRBV7-8,TRBD2,TRBJ2-2,TGTGCCAGCAGCGTACGGAGCGGGGGCGGCACCGGGGAGCTGTTTTTT,CASSVRSGGGTGELFF
.,TRBV20-1,.,TRBJ1-2,TGCAGCCATCCCGGAGGCTATGGCTACACCTTC,CSHPGGYGYTF
.,TRBV10-3,.,TRBJ1-4,TGTGCCATCAGTGACAACGCCCCAGCAACTAATGAAAAACTGTTTTTT,CAISDNAPATNEKLFF
.,TRBV6-5,.,TRBJ2-7,TGTGCCAGCACCTTAGCCACTATTACCTACGAGCAGTACTTC,CASTLATITYEQYF
.,TRBV28,.,TRBJ1-5,TGTGCCAGCAGTCCCGGGGGGGCGCGGAGCAATCAGCCCCAGCATTTT,CASSPGGARSNQPQHF
medium-sized,TRBV27,.,TRBJ2-3,TGTGCCAGCAGCCAGACAGAAAGCACAGATACGCAGTATTTT,CASSQTESTDTQYF
few,TRBV9,.,TRBJ2-1,TGTGCCAGCAGCGTAGCGGTAGCAGCCTACAATGAGCAGTTCTTC,CASSVAVAAYNEQFF
.,TRBV28,.,TRBJ2-1,TGTGCCAGCAGTGCGAGCATATTCCCCTCCCCCAATGAGCAGTTCTTC,CASSASIFPSPNEQFF
.,TRBV6-2/TRBV6-3,TRBD2,TRBJ2-5,TGTGCCAGCAGCTCCGGGACTAGCGCACTGGGGACCCAGTACTTC,CASSSGTSALGTQYF
.,TRBV19,.,TRBJ1-4,TGTGCCAGTAGTACTCTGCTACAGGGAGTTAAGGAAAAACTGTTTTTT,CASSTLLQGVKEKLFF
.,TRBV27,TRBD1,TRBJ1-4,TGTGCCAGCAGGCCTCATCCGGCCAGGACAGGGAATGAAAAACTGTTTTTT,CASRPHPARTGNEKLFF
.,TRBV3-1/TRBV3-2,TRBD1,TRBJ2-7,TGTGCCAGCAGCCACTTAGGGACAGGACCCGACTTC,CASSHLGTGPDF
few,TRBV4-1,TRBD1,TRBJ1-6,TGCGCCAGCAGCCAGACCTTACAGGGGCTAACAATGGGAGATAATTCACCCCTCCACTTT,CASSQTLQGLTMGDNSPLHF
.,TRBV6-4,.,TRBJ2-2,TGTGCCAGCAGTGTGAGTCCAGGGGCGGGCACCGGGGAGCTGTTTTTT,CASSVSPGAGTGELFF
.,TRBV7-9,.,TRBJ1-3,TGTGCCAGCAGCCCGAACCCGCAGGGGAGAAACACCATATATTTT,CASSPNPQGRNTIYF
.,TRBV18,TRBD1,TRBJ2-7,TGTGCCAGCTCACCGCGACAGGGGACCTACGAGCAGTACTTC,CASSPRQGTYEQYF
.,TRBV6-5,.,TRBJ2-3,TGTGCCAGCAGTTCGGGTCAGGGGAATTCAGATACGCAGTATTTT,CASSSGQGNSDTQYF
.,TRBV30,TRBD1,TRBJ1-1,TGTGCCTGCTCGACAGGGGGAGTCACTGAAGCTTTCTTT,CACSTGGVTEAFF